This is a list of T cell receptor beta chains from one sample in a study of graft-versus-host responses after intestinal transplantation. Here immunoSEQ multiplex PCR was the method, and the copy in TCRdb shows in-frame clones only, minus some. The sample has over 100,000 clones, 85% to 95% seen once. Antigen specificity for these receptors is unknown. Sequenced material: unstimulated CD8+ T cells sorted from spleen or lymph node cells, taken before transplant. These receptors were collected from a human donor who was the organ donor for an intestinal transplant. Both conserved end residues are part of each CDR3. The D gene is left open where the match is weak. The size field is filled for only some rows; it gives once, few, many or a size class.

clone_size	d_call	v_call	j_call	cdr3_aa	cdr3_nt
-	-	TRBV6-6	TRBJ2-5	CASSYSNSGETQYF	TGTGCCAGCAGTTACTCGAACTCGGGGGAGACCCAGTACTTC
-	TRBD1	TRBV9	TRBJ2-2	CASSFSTGAVGELFF	TGTGCCAGCAGCTTTTCGACAGGGGCTGTCGGGGAGCTGTTTTTT
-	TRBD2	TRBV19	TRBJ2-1	CASTLTSGSTNEQFF	TGTGCCAGTACCCTGACTAGCGGGAGCACCAATGAGCAGTTCTTC
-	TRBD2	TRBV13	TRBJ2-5	CASSWTSEETQYF	TGTGCCAGCAGCTGGACTAGCGAAGAGACCCAGTACTTC
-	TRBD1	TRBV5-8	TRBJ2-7	CASNAGTGDYEQYF	TGTGCCAGCAACGCCGGGACAGGGGACTACGAGCAGTACTTC
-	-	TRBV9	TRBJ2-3	CASSPAAGTGTDTQYF	TGTGCCAGCAGCCCGGCGGCGGGAACCGGCACAGATACGCAGTATTTT
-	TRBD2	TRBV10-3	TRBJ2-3	CAISDSGGSTDTQYF	TGTGCCATCAGTGATAGCGGGGGTAGCACAGATACGCAGTATTTT
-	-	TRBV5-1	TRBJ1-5	CASCAPRSNQPQHF	TGCGCCAGCTGTGCCCCGAGGAGCAATCAGCCCCAGCATTTT
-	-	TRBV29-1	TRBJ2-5	CSVVGREETQYF	TGCAGCGTTGTGGGTAGAGAAGAGACCCAGTACTTC
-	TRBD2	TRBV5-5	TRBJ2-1	CASSLVLAVYNEQFF	TGTGCCAGCAGCTTGGTACTAGCGGTCTACAATGAGCAGTTCTTC
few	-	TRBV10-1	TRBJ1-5	CASISAGNQPQHF	TGCGCCAGCATATCGGCCGGCAATCAGCCCCAGCATTTT
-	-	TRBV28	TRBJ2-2	CASSLTRYTGELFF	TGTGCCAGCAGTTTAACACGTTACACCGGGGAGCTGTTTTTT
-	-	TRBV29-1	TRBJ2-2	CSVVIFQGGSNTGELFF	TGCAGCGTTGTTATTTTTCAGGGGGGCTCGAACACCGGGGAGCTGTTTTTT
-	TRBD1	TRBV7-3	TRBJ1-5	CASSLAGTGGYYSNQPQHF	TGTGCCAGCAGCTTAGCCGGGACAGGGGGTTATTATAGCAATCAGCCCCAGCATTTT
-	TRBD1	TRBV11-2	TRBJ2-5	CASSLGRGQETQYF	TGTGCCAGCAGCCTCGGCAGGGGGCAAGAGACCCAGTACTTC
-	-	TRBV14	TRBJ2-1	CASSQFMNEQFF	TGTGCCAGCAGCCAATTTATGAATGAGCAGTTCTTC
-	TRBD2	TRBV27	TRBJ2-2	CASRLAGETGELFF	TGTGCCAGCAGACTAGCGGGAGAGACCGGGGAGCTGTTTTTT